Reported below is one T cell receptor (beta chain). The V gene's germline CDR1 is SGDLS and CDR2 YYNGEE. Trimming removed 0 bases from V and 4 bases from J, with 11 bases in between. The CDR3 has 15 amino acids. This entry belongs to a study of blood T cell repertoires in COVID-19. Study as a whole: Researchers got acute and convalescent COVID-19 samples from the United States, Italy and Spain. The analysed material was cDNA or gDNA that came from T cells, B-cell-depleted T cells, or PBMCs.

Sequenced by immunoSEQ multiplex PCR; TCRdb stores in-frame clones only, minus some. The sample yields over 20,000 clones, roughly four fifths seen once. This receptor was obtained from a man in his 70s with acute or convalescent COVID-19. This sequence joins TRBV9 and TRBJ2-1; D is unclear. The specimen was peripheral blood. The CDR3 reads CASSVVGVSYNEQFF. The CDR3 DNA reads TGTGCCAGCAGCGTAGTTGGAGTCTCGTACAATGAGCAGTTCTTC.